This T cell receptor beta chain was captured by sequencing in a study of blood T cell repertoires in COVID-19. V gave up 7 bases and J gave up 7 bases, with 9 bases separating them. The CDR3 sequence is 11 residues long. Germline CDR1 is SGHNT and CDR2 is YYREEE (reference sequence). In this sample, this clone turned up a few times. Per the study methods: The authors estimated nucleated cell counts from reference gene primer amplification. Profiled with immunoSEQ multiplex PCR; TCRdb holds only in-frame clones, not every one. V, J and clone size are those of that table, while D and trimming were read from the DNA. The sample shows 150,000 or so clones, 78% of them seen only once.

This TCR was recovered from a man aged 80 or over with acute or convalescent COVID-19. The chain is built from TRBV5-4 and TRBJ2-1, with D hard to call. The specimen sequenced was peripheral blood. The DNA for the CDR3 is TGTGCCAGCCACACCAGGAATGAGCAGTTCTTC. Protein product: CASHTRNEQFF.